The sequence of this TCR beta chain was determined in a study of early T cells in non-severe SARS-CoV-2 infection. Study context: The study sequenced bulk RNA from unsorted whole blood, with chains unpaired.

Germline V gene sequence: CDR1 SGHRS, CDR2 YFSETQ. The CDR3 has 16 residues. Trimming left V 3 bases short and J 2 bases short, with 15 bases between. The table lists this clonotype with many counts. Its antigen is still unknown. Individual cDNA molecules carried attached unique molecular identifiers. TCRdb reanalysed the 5' RACE reads using MiXCR and keeps one entry per CDR3 protein. The table shows 25,000 to 30,000 distinct CDR3 sequences, with about 4.2% occurring only once. Broader study findings: Matching with VDJdb favored anti-spike CD8 responses (missing private and CD4 specificities).

J is TRBJ2-1 and V is TRBV5-1; tentatively, D is TRBD2 (5 bases). Material: whole blood. The clonotype was recovered from an adult who was a healthcare worker with PCR-confirmed SARS-CoV-2 infection or an uninfected control (not recorded which). In DNA, the CDR3 is TGCGCCAGCAGCTCAGACGGGGTTGTCGCCTACAATGAGCAGTTCTTC. Amino acids: CASSSDGVVAYNEQFF.